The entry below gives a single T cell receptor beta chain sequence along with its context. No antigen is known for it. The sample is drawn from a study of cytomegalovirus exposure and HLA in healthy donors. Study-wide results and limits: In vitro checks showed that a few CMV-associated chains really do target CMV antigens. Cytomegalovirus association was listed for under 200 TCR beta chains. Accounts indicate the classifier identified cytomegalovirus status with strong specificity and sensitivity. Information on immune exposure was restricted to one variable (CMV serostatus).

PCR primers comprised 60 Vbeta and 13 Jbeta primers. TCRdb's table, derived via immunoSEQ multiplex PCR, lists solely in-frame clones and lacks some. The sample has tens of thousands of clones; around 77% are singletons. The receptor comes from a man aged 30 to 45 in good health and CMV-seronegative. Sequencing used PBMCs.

The CDR3: CASAVEGQAGDGYTF. The CDR3 DNA follows: TGCGCCAGCGCGGTGGAGGGCCAAGCTGGCGACGGCTACACCTTC. V and J are TRBV5-1 and TRBJ1-2; the D is unclear. V lost 7 bases, J lost 8 bases, and 24 bases lay in between. The CDR3 is made up of 15 amino acids. CDR1 SGHRS and CDR2 YFSETQ come from the germline V gene.